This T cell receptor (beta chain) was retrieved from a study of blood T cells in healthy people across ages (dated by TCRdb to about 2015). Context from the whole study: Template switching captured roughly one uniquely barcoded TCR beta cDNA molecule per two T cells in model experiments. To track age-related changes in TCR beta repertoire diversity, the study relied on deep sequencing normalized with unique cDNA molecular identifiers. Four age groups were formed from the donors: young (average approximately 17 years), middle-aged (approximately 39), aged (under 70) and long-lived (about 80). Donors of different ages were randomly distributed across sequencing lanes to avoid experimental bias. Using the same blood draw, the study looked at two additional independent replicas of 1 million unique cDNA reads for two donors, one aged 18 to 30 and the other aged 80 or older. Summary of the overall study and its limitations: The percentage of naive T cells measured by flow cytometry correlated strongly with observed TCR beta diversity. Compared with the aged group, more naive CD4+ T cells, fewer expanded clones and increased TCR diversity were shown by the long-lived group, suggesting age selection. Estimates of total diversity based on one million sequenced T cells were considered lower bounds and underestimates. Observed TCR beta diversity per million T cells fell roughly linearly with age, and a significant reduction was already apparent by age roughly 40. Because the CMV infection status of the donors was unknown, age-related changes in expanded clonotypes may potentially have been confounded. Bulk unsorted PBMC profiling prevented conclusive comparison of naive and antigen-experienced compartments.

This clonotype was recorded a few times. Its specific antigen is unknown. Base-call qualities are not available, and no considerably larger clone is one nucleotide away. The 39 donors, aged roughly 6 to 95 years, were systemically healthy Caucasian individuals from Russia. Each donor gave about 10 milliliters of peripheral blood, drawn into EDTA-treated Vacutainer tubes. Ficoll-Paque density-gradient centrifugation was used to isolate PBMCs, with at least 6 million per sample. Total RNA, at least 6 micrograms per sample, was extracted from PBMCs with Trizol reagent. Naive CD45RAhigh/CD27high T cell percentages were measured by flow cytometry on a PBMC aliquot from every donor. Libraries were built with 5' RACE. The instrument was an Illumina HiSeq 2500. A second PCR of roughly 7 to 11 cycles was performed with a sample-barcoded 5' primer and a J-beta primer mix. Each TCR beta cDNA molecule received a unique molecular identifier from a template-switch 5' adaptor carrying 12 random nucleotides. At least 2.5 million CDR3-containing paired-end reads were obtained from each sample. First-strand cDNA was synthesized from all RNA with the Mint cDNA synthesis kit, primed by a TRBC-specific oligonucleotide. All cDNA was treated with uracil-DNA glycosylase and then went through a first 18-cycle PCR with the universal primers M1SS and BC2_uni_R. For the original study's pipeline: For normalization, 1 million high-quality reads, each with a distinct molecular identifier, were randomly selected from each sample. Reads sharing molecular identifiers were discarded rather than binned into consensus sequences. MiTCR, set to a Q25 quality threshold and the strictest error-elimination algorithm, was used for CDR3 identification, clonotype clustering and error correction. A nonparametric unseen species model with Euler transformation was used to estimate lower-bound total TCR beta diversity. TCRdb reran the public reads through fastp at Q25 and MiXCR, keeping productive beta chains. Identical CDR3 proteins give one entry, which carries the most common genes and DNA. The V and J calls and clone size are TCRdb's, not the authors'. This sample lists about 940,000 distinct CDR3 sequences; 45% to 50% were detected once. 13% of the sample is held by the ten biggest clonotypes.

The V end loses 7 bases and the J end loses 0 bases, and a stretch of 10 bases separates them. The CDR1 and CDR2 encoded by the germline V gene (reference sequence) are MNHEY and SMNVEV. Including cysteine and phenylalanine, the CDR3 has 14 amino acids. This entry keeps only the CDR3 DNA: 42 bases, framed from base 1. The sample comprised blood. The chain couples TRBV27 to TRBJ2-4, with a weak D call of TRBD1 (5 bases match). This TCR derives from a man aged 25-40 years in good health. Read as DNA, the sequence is TGTGCCAGCACCCCGACAGTAGCCAAAAACATTCAGTACTTC. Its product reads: CASTPTVAKNIQYF.